This T cell receptor (beta chain) was recorded in a study of shared clonotypes between healthy human individuals. Study at large: CD4 naive and CD4 memory each took three plates per donor, while CD8 naive took two and CD8 memory one.

The germline gives CDR1 SGHNT, CDR2 YYREEE (reference sequence). The CDR3 extends over 12 amino acids. The V gene lost 0 bases and the J gene lost 5 bases, with 4 bases spanning the gap. Across several immunoSEQ plates, the genomic DNA of each subset was split evenly. Replicate PCRs run on sorted subsets employed 150 to 250 ng DNA, about 27,000 T cell genomes. The data were produced by immunoSEQ multiplex PCR, yet TCRdb's version contains in-frame clones alone and is incomplete. The sample contains 1,100,000 or so clones, about four fifths of which appear only once. HIV-negative, healthy adults without recent acute infections or vaccinations were the donors.

The sequence came from a man aged 18 to 35 in good health. Some clones in this sample may be carry-over from other donors' samples. The sequencing sample was made of memory CD4+ T cells from PBMCs. Documented subset: CD45RA-negative fraction. The rearrangement uses TRBV5-4 and TRBJ2-3; D remains unclear. The CDR3, as DNA: TGTGCCAGCAGCTTGGGTTTAGATACGCAGTATTTT. Protein sequence: CASSLGLDTQYF.